Here is one T cell receptor beta chain with its context. Its specificity is not known. This sample stems from a study of T cell responses to AZD1222 COVID-19 vaccine. Study-level background: The analysis combined second doses at about 4 or about 12 weeks.

Study results and caveats: Repertoires were collected only later (after the peak T cell response had occurred). As reported, nearly half of all spike-specific TCRs target variant regions that are unmutated. Among those given AZD1222, only five or six were seropositive at baseline.

CDR3 length equals 14 residues. The V and J ends lost 5 bases and 2 bases respectively, with 12 bases between them. Germline-derived CDR1 and CDR2 are MGHDK and SYGVNS. Sequencing was performed with immunoSEQ multiplex PCR; in TCRdb, only in-frame clones are kept and a portion is missing. The sample includes around 150,000 clones, around 93% of them seen just once. The chain employs TRBV25-1 and TRBJ1-1; D possibly corresponds to TRBD1 (5 bases). The sequence was collected from an adult in good health. Sequencing was performed on peripheral blood, taken on day 0 of AZD1222 vaccination. In DNA, the CDR3 is TGTGCCAGCAGTAAGGGGCACAGTAACACTGAAGCTTTCTTT. It codes for CASSKGHSNTEAFF.